A single sample gave rise to the 3 T cell receptor beta chains below, sequenced in a study of T cell responses to AZD1222 COVID-19 vaccine. The repertoire was sequenced with immunoSEQ multiplex PCR; TCRdb's copy has only in-frame clones and lacks some. The table records about 35,000 clones, over 75% of them present only once. Material: peripheral blood, obtained 28 days after the second AZD1222 dose. The source is an adult who received the AZD1222 COVID-19 vaccine.

The rearrangement joins TRBV2 to TRBJ2-1; possible D gene TRBD1, 5 bases. The V end was cut by 1 base, the J end by 7 bases, with 8 bases between. In germline, CDR1 is SNHLY, CDR2 FYNNEI. CDR3 length: 13 residues. The CDR3 DNA sequence: TGTGCCAGCAGTGAAGGACAGTTTAATGAGCAGTTCTTC. Encoded protein: CASSEGQFNEQFF. Supplemented by reference TRBV2 and TRBJ2-1, the full variable domain reads EPEVTQTPSHQVTQMGQEVILRCVPISNHLYFYWYRQILGQKVEFLVSFYNNEISEKSEIFDDQFSVERPDGSNFTLKIRSTKLEDSAMYFCASSEGQFNEQFFGPGTRLTVL.

The genes are TRBV7-9 and TRBJ2-3; TRBD2 matches at 14 bases. Germline lookup yields CDR1 SEHNR and CDR2 FQNEAQ (reference sequence). J was trimmed by 3 bases and V by 3 bases; bases with no gene match: 5. The CDR3 is made up of 17 amino acids. As DNA, the CDR3 is TGTGCCAGCAGCTTGGGACTAGCGGGGGCCCGGACAGATACGCAGTATTTT. It yields the protein CASSLGLAGARTDTQYF.

The chain is built from TRBV7-2 and TRBJ1-3, with unresolved D. CDR1 is SGHTA and CDR2 is FQGNSA in the germline V gene. V lost 5 bases and J lost 0, with 11 bases in between. The CDR3 has 15 amino acids. The CDR3 protein is CASSATPRSGNTIYF. The DNA for the CDR3 is TGTGCCAGCAGCGCGACACCGCGCTCTGGAAACACCATATATTTT.